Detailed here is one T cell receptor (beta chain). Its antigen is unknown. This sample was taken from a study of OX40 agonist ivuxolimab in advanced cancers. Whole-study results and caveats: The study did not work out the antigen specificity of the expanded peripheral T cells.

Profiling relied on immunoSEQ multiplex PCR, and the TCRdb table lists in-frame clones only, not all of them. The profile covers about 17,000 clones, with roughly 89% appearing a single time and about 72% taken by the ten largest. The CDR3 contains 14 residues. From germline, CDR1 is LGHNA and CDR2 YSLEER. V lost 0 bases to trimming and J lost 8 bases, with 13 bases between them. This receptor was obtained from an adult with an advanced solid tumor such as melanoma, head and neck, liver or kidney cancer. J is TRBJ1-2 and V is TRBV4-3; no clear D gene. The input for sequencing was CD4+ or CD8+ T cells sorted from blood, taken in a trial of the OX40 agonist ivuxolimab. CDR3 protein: CASSQERVGSGYTF. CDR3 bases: TGCGCCAGCAGCCAAGAAAGGGTTGGGAGCGGCTACACCTTC.